The 23 T cell receptor beta chains given below trace back to one sample, sequenced in a study of blood T cell repertoires in COVID-19. Assay used: immunoSEQ multiplex PCR; TCRdb lists only in-frame clones, some missing. The sample shows roughly 250,000 clones, around 80% of them seen only once. Specimen: peripheral blood. These receptor sequences come from a middle-aged woman with active or convalescent COVID-19.

This clone has more than one count but fewer than ten. The J gene is TRBJ2-3, the V gene TRBV19; D perhaps matches TRBD2 (6 bases). The CDR3 has 14 amino acids. Germline CDR1 reads LNHDA; CDR2 reads SQIVND (reference sequence). Trimming stripped 5 bases from V and 1 base from J, with 10 bases between. In DNA, the CDR3 is TGTGCCAGTAGTTCTCCTAGCGGCACAGATACGCAGTATTTT. Translating it yields CASSSPSGTDTQYF.

The chain combines TRBV27 with TRBJ1-5; 9 bases are a match to TRBD1. CDR3 length equals 15 residues. CDR1 and CDR2 from the germline V gene are MNHEY and SMNVEV (reference sequence). V trimming: 5 bases; J trimming: 1 base; junction bases outside the gene matches: 3. The CDR3 DNA follows: TGTGCCAGCAGTCTACAGGGGGCCAGCAATCAGCCCCAGCATTTT. This codes for CASSLQGASNQPQHF.

The chain links TRBV28 to TRBJ1-1; D uncertain. Between the trimmed V and J ends, which lost 5 bases and 9 bases, there was a span of 10 bases. Per germline, CDR1 MDHEN and CDR2 SYDVKM. The CDR3 covers 11 residues. Written as DNA, the CDR3 is TGTGCCAGCAGTCCCCCCGGGAAAGCTTTCTTT. It codes for CASSPPGKAFF.

The rearrangement joins TRBV19 to TRBJ1-2, with D perhaps matching TRBD1 (6 bases). The CDR3 has 14 amino acids. Germline V CDR1 and CDR2: LNHDA, SQIVND (reference sequence). The germline V and J ends were trimmed by 9 bases and 4 bases, with 18 bases remaining between them. CDR3 nucleotide sequence: TGTGCCAGCATTGGGGACACCCATTTCTATGGCTACACCTTC. It is translated as CASIGDTHFYGYTF.

The V call is TRBV2, the J call TRBJ1-1; 7 positions agree with TRBD1. J gave up 10 bases and V 6 bases, and 14 bases lay outside the gene matches. Germline loops: CDR1 SNHLY, CDR2 FYNNEI. This CDR3 is built from 14 residues. The CDR3 bases are TGTGCCAGCAGCGAAAGAACAGGGGTACTTGGAGCTTTCTTT. Its protein is CASSERTGVLGAFF.

The J gene is TRBJ1-6, the V gene TRBV7-9, with D perhaps matching TRBD1 (6 bases). This CDR3 region has 14 residues. Between the trimmed V and J ends, which lost 8 bases and 10 bases, there was a span of 18 bases. CDR1 is SEHNR, CDR2 FQNEAQ, per germline (reference sequence). DNA of the CDR3: TGTGCCAGCTTCCAGGTGGGGGCTGGCTCACCCCTCCACTTT. Its protein is CASFQVGAGSPLHF.

The rearrangement joins TRBV7-2 to TRBJ2-7; 8 bases align to TRBD1. CDR1 is SGHTA, CDR2 FQGNSA, per germline. V trimming: 5 bases; J trimming: 5 bases; junction bases outside the gene matches: 14. This CDR3 is built from 16 residues. In DNA form, the CDR3 reads TGTGCCAGCAGCCCATCTCCGGCACAGGGGGTCCACGAGCAGTACTTC. It yields the protein CASSPSPAQGVHEQYF.

This clone was seen once. V gene TRBV6-1 combines with J gene TRBJ1-2; 10 bases match TRBD1. Trimming took 3 bases from V and 4 from J; bases not matched to a gene: 2. The germline CDR1 and CDR2 sequences are MNHNS and SASEGT. This CDR3 spans 14 amino acids. This CDR3 is CASSDRDRGYGYTF. Here the CDR3 DNA reads TGTGCCAGCAGTGACAGGGACAGGGGCTATGGCTACACCTTC.

CDR3 nucleotides: TGTGCCAGCAAGGGAGGGGTCCCTGGAAACACCATATATTTT. This codes for CASKGGVPGNTIYF. This chain links TRBV2 with TRBJ1-3; a weak D match, TRBD1 (5 bases). Germline V gene sequence: CDR1 SNHLY, CDR2 FYNNEI. V dropped 7 bases and J dropped 2 bases, with 12 bases sitting between them. CDR3 length: 14 residues.

The chain has TRBV15 and TRBJ1-5; 8 bases are shared with TRBD1. This CDR3 has 17 amino acids. The germline gives CDR1 LNHNV, CDR2 YYDKDF (reference sequence). V shed 0 bases and J 5 bases; nucleotides not matched to a gene: 9. The CDR3 coding sequence is TGTGCCACCAGCAGAGATTACCCTACAGGGGGGGATCAGCCCCAGCATTTT. It translates to CATSRDYPTGGDQPQHF. Full variable domain (remainder filled in from reference TRBV15 and TRBJ1-5): DAMVIQNPRYQVTQFGKPVTLSCSQTLNHNVMYWYQQKSSQAPKLLFHYYDKDFNNEADTPDNFQSRRPNTSFCFLDIRSPGLGDTAMYLCATSRDYPTGGDQPQHFGDGTRLSIL.

The chain combines TRBV28 with TRBJ2-7; 7 bases line up with TRBD1. The J segment lost 2 bases and the V segment lost 7 bases, leaving 5 bases of the junction unmatched. CDR1 and CDR2 from the germline V gene are MDHEN and SYDVKM. The CDR3 sequence is 13 residues long. CDR3 protein: CASTSGTAYEQYF. The CDR3 DNA reads TGTGCCAGCACCTCCGGGACAGCCTACGAGCAGTACTTC.

This chain uses TRBV5-3 with TRBJ1-3, with D possibly matching TRBD1 (5 bases). TRBV5-3 carries the ORF label, with uncertain function. The V end lost 4 bases, the J end lost 8 bases, and 16 bases lay between the germline ends. This CDR3 is 14 amino acids long. For the CDR3, the DNA is TGTGCCAGAAGCCAACAGAGGGAGGGGCACACCATATATTTT. This encodes CARSQQREGHTIYF.

The CDR3 spells CASSWAWGGTSQETQYF. DNA of the CDR3: TGCGCCAGCAGCTGGGCCTGGGGGGGCACTTCCCAAGAGACCCAGTACTTC. The V gene is TRBV5-1, the J gene TRBJ2-5; D perhaps matches TRBD2 (7 bases). This CDR3 has 17 amino acids. Germline CDR1 and CDR2: SGHRS and YFSETQ. Trimming left V 3 bases short and J 1 base short, with 19 bases between.

V gene TRBV20-1 combines with J gene TRBJ2-3, with TRBD2 matching 10 bases. V was pared by 3 bases and J by 4 bases, with 10 bases of the junction left unmatched. Germline-derived CDR1 and CDR2 are DFQATT and SNEGSKA (reference sequence). The CDR3 is 16 amino acids. Here the CDR3 DNA reads TGCAGTGCTAGTGGTGTGTTAGCGGGGGGCCCAGATACGCAGTATTTT. Translation gives CSASGVLAGGPDTQYF.

The chain couples TRBV15 to TRBJ1-3, with D hard to call. Germline V lookup: CDR1 LNHNV, CDR2 YYDKDF (reference sequence). This CDR3 has 15 amino acids. V lost 2 bases, J lost 4 bases, and 12 bases lay in between. Here the CDR3 DNA reads TGTGCCACCAGCAGAAGGTTTATCGGGGGAAACACCATATATTTT. Translation gives CATSRRFIGGNTIYF.

This clone was found a few times. This chain connects TRBV28 to TRBJ1-2; D unclear. This CDR3 has 12 residues. Trimming left V 5 bases short and J 2 bases short, with 6 bases between. In germline, CDR1 is MDHEN, CDR2 SYDVKM. CDR3: CASSVQNYGYTF. Written as DNA, the CDR3 is TGTGCCAGCAGTGTACAGAACTATGGCTACACCTTC.

This chain uses TRBV7-9 with TRBJ2-1; TRBD2 aligns across 10 bases. After removal of 4 bases from V and 4 bases from J, the junction contained 7 bases not matched to a gene. The CDR3 has 16 residues. Germline-derived CDR1 and CDR2 are SEHNR and FQNEAQ (reference sequence). The CDR3 region has the DNA TGTGCCAGCAGCTCGTCTGGGACTAGCGTTTACAATGAGCAGTTCTTC. This sequence encodes CASSSSGTSVYNEQFF.

DNA of the CDR3: TGTGCCAGCAGCCAAGCCGGGGGGACGCAGTATTTT. Amino acid sequence: CASSQAGGTQYF. The chain recombines TRBV14 with TRBJ2-3; 7 positions match TRBD2. This CDR3 is 12 amino acids long. The germline CDR1 and CDR2 sequences are SGHDN and FVKESK. V lost 1 base to trimming and J lost 9 bases; unmatched junction nucleotides: 1.

The chain has TRBV6-1 and TRBJ1-5; 8 bases agree with TRBD1. The germline V gene has CDR1 MNHNS and CDR2 SASEGT. J was trimmed by 4 bases and V by 2 bases; bases with no gene match: 7. The CDR3 extends over 16 amino acids. CDR3: CASSEHPTGENQPQHF. DNA for the CDR3: TGTGCCAGCAGTGAACACCCGACAGGGGAAAATCAGCCCCAGCATTTT.

In its sample, this clone was seen once. The rearrangement links TRBV28 to TRBJ1-1; TRBD1 matches at 9 bases. CDR3 size: 15 residues. With V trimmed by 7 bases and J by 5 bases, 11 bases remained unmatched. Germline CDR1 and CDR2: MDHEN and SYDVKM. The CDR3 spells CASTGQGLMSTEAFF. The CDR3 DNA sequence: TGTGCCAGCACGGGACAGGGCCTCATGAGTACTGAAGCTTTCTTT.

This clone was found a few times. The chain employs TRBV12-2 and TRBJ1-1. TRBV12-2 corresponds to a pseudogene. CDR3 length: 19 amino acids. CDR3 coding DNA: TGTGCAAGTCGCTTTAAAGCCACCCCCGTCGTCTGTATCGACGGAGGAGCTTTCTTT. It codes for CASRFKATPVVCIDGGAFF.

V is TRBV28 and J is TRBJ1-1; 10 bases are a match to TRBD1. With V trimmed by 3 bases and J by 2 bases, 6 bases remained unmatched. Germline loops: CDR1 MDHEN, CDR2 SYDVKM. The CDR3 runs 16 residues. The CDR3 DNA sequence: TGTGCCAGCAGTTTTCCAAGGACAGGGGGTAACACTGAAGCTTTCTTT. As protein: CASSFPRTGGNTEAFF.

This chain uses TRBV5-1 with TRBJ1-1; maybe TRBD1 (5 bases). V lost 0 bases and J 4 bases, leaving 13 bases between the germline ends. The V gene's germline CDR1 is SGHRS and CDR2 YFSETQ. This CDR3 is built from 15 residues. DNA for the CDR3: TGCGCCAGCAGCTTGGAAACAGGTGGGGCCACTGAAGCTTTCTTT. Protein sequence: CASSLETGGATEAFF. The variable domain in full, with the rest retrieved from reference TRBV5-1 and TRBJ1-1, is KAGVTQTPRYLIKTRGQQVTLSCSPISGHRSVSWYQQTPGQGLQFLFEYFSETQRNKGNFPGRFSGRQFSNSRSEMNVSTLELGDSALYLCASSLETGGATEAFFGQGTRLTVV.